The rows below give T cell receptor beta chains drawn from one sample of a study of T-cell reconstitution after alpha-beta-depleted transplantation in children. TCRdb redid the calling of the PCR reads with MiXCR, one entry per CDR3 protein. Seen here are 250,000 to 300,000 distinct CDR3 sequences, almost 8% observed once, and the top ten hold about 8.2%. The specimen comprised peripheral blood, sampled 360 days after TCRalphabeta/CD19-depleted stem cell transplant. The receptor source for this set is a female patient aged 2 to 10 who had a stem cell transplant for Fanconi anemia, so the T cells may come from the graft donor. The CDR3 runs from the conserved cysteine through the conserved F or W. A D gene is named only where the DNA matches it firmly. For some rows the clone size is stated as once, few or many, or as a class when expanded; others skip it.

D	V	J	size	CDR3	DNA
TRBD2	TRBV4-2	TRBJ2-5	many	CASSQVSLAGGRLRETQYF	TGTGCCAGCAGCCAAGTATCACTAGCGGGGGGGCGTCTTCGGGAGACCCAGTACTTC
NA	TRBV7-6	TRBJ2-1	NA	CASSLIGSRVMYNEQFF	TGTGCCAGCAGCTTAATTGGATCGCGGGTGATGTACAATGAGCAGTTCTTC
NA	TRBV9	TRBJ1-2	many	CASSRATDTYGYTF	TGTGCCAGCAGCCGAGCGACAGATACTTATGGCTACACCTTC
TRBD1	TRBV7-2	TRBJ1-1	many	CASSRDRSTEAFF	TGTGCCAGCAGTCGGGACAGGAGCACTGAAGCTTTCTTT
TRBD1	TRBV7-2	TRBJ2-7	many	CASSVPGQGPYEQYF	TGTGCCAGCAGCGTACCGGGACAGGGGCCCTACGAGCAGTACTTC
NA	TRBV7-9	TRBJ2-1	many	CASSLGSGGLYNEQFF	TGTGCCAGCAGCTTAGGAAGCGGTGGACTCTACAATGAGCAGTTCTTC
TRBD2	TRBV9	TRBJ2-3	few	CASSARLAGGPSTDTQYF	TGTGCCAGCAGCGCCCGACTAGCGGGGGGTCCTAGCACAGATACGCAGTATTTT
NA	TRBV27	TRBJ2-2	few	CASSSQNTGELFF	TGTGCCAGCAGTTCCCAGAACACCGGGGAGCTGTTTTTT
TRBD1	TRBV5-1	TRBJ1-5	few	CASSLGQGINQPQHF	TGCGCCAGCAGCTTGGGACAGGGAATCAATCAGCCCCAGCATTTT
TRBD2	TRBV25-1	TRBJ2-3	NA	CASSHDGRGDTQYF	TGTGCCAGCAGTCACGACGGGAGGGGAGATACGCAGTATTTT
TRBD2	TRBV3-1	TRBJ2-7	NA	CASSQVLAGGHYSMYEQYF	TGTGCCAGCAGCCAAGTCTTAGCGGGAGGACACTATTCTATGTACGAGCAGTACTTC
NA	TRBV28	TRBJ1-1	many	CASTTLRAEDTEAFF	TGTGCCAGCACTACCTTGAGGGCGGAGGACACTGAAGCTTTCTTT
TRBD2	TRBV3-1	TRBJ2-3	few	CASSRTSGGAVADTQYF	TGTGCCAGCAGCCGGACTAGCGGGGGGGCCGTTGCAGATACGCAGTATTTT
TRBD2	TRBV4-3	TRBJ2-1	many	CASSRLAGDMNEQFF	TGCGCCAGCAGCCGTTTAGCGGGGGATATGAATGAGCAGTTCTTC
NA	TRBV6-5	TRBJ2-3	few	CASRKFAGPGADTQYF	TGTGCCAGCAGAAAGTTCGCGGGCCCGGGGGCGGATACGCAGTATTTT
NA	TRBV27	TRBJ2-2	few	CASSTNTALNTGELFF	TGTGCCAGCAGTACCAATACGGCCCTTAACACCGGGGAGCTGTTTTTT
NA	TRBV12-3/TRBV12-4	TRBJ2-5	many	CASSYQPTGQETQYF	TGTGCCAGCAGTTACCAACCGACAGGCCAAGAGACCCAGTACTTC
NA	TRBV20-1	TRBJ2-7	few	CSARVSPNYEQYF	TGCAGTGCTAGAGTTAGCCCCAACTACGAGCAGTACTTC
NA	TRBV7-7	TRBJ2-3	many	CASSLEAEGTQYF	TGTGCTAGCAGCTTAGAGGCCGAAGGGACGCAGTATTTT
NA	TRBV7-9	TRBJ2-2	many	CASSRTGYTGELFF	TGTGCCAGCAGCCGCACAGGGTACACCGGGGAGCTGTTTTTT
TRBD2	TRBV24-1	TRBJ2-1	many	CATSDPTPGLAKNEQFF	TGTGCCACCAGTGATCCAACCCCCGGACTAGCGAAAAATGAGCAGTTCTTC
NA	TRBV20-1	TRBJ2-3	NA	CSARVPYSRGDTQYF	TGCAGTGCTAGAGTACCGTACAGCAGGGGAGATACGCAGTATTTT
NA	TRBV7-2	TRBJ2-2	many	CASSLMGGGELFF	TGTGCCAGCAGCTTAATGGGAGGCGGGGAGCTGTTTTTT
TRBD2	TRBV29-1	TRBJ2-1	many	CSVELAGGPQFF	TGCAGCGTTGAACTAGCGGGAGGCCCACAGTTCTTC
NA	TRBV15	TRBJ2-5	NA	CATSRDGVVEETQYF	TGTGCCACCAGCAGAGATGGGGTAGTTGAAGAGACCCAGTACTTC
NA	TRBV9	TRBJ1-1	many	CASGKAPNTEAFF	TGTGCCAGCGGGAAGGCGCCGAACACTGAAGCTTTCTTT
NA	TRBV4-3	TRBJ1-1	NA	CASSQRANTEAFF	TGCGCCAGCAGCCAAAGGGCGAACACTGAAGCTTTCTTT
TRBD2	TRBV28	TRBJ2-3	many	CASSKAGVTDTQYF	TGTGCCAGCAGTAAAGCGGGAGTCACAGATACGCAGTATTTT
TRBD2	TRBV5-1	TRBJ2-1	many	CASSSGQRGRSNEQFF	TGCGCCAGCAGCTCCGGTCAGCGGGGCCGTTCCAATGAGCAGTTCTTC
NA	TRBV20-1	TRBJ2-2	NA	CSARQTGRITGELFF	TGCAGTGCTAGACAAACAGGGCGGATCACCGGGGAGCTGTTTTTT
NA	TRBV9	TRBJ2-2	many	CASSVELAPANTGELFF	TGTGCCAGCAGCGTAGAATTGGCTCCAGCGAACACCGGGGAGCTGTTTTTT
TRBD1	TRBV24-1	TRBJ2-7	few	CATSERDRGAYEQYF	TGTGCCACCAGTGAACGGGACAGGGGCGCCTACGAGCAGTACTTC
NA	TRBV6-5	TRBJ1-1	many	CASSYSLGTEAFF	TGTGCCAGCAGTTACTCCCTTGGCACTGAAGCTTTCTTT